This T cell receptor (beta chain) stems from a study of T cells in Graves' hyperthyroidism and ophthalmopathy. This CDR3 contains 15 residues. Trimming stripped 2 bases from V and 2 bases from J, with 13 bases between. CDR1 is SGHRS, CDR2 YFSETQ, per germline. Many counts were recorded for this clonotype. TCR beta CDR3 regions were amplified from RNA. The HTBI set primed first-round TCR CDR3 RT-PCR. TCRdb called the multiplex PCR reads again in MiXCR, with one record for every CDR3 protein. The top ten clones hold approximately 54% of a sample with around 500,000 distinct CDR3 sequences, roughly 22% of them seen once.

The chain carries TRBV5-1 and TRBJ1-1, with unresolved D. The TCR sequence derives from a woman aged 65 to 85 with Graves' ophthalmopathy. The sequenced sample was blood. The CDR3 nucleotides are TGCGCCAGCAGCTTTCATTTTTCGGATAACACTGAAGCTTTCTTT. Protein sequence: CASSFHFSDNTEAFF.